The rows below give T cell receptor beta chains drawn from one sample of a study of blood T cell repertoires in COVID-19. Measured with immunoSEQ multiplex PCR; TCRdb has only the in-frame clones, and not every one. The sample includes 360,000 or so clones, around 90% of them seen just once. The sequenced material came from peripheral blood. The receptors were sampled from a man younger than 30 with active or convalescent COVID-19. Both conserved end residues are part of each CDR3. The D gene is left open where the match is weak. Expanded clones get a size class; other rows say once, few or many, or leave the size out.

V	size	D	J	CDR3	DNA
TRBV9	.	.	TRBJ2-2	CASSVEGRTNTGELFF	TGTGCCAGCAGCGTAGAGGGGCGAACGAACACCGGGGAGCTGTTTTTT
TRBV7-7	few	TRBD2	TRBJ2-3	CASSPTSGRSGTQYF	TGTGCTAGCAGCCCGACTAGCGGGAGGTCCGGTACGCAGTATTTT
TRBV28	.	.	TRBJ2-3	CATKRGTDTQYF	TGTGCCACCAAAAGGGGTACAGATACGCAGTATTTT
TRBV6-5	.	.	TRBJ1-6	CASRQTRGGSPLHF	TGTGCCAGCAGGCAGACGCGGGGAGGTTCACCCCTCCACTTT
TRBV3-1/TRBV3-2	.	TRBD2	TRBJ2-3	CASSPGLAGARSTDTQYF	TGTGCCAGCAGCCCGGGACTAGCGGGGGCCAGAAGCACAGATACGCAGTATTTT
TRBV14	few	TRBD1	TRBJ1-1	CASRPTGMFTEAFF	TGTGCCAGCAGACCGACAGGGATGTTCACTGAAGCTTTCTTT
TRBV21-1	.	.	TRBJ2-2	CASSKSSGANTGELFF	TGTGCCAGCAGCAAATCGAGCGGAGCGAACACCGGGGAGCTGTTTTTT
TRBV7-2	.	TRBD2	TRBJ2-3	CASSLSGGPTDTQYF	TGTGCCAGCAGCCTTAGCGGGGGTCCCACAGATACGCAGTATTTT
TRBV20-1	once	TRBD2	TRBJ2-1	CSASGLAGGRDEQFF	TGCAGTGCTAGTGGGCTAGCGGGGGGGCGGGATGAGCAGTTCTTC
TRBV21-1	.	.	TRBJ2-7	CASSKNFLKDKAYEQYF	TGTGCCAGCAGCAAAAATTTCCTTAAGGACAAAGCCTACGAGCAGTACTTC
TRBV4-3	once	.	TRBJ1-1	CASSQDRGPNTEAFF	TGCGCCAGCAGCCAAGACAGGGGCCCTAACACTGAAGCTTTCTTT
TRBV6-5	.	TRBD1	TRBJ1-1	CASTLGLDRGRAFF	TGTGCCAGCACCCTGGGCCTAGACAGGGGACGAGCTTTCTTT
TRBV19	.	.	TRBJ2-1	CATSSITRWGEVNEQFF	TGTGCCACCAGTAGTATAACACGGTGGGGGGAGGTCAATGAGCAGTTCTTC
TRBV7-9	.	.	TRBJ2-2	CASRSRGVITGELFF	TGTGCCAGCAGGTCCCGCGGGGTAATCACCGGGGAGCTGTTTTTT
TRBV5-8	.	TRBD1	TRBJ1-5	CASSRGQINQPQHF	TGTGCCAGCAGCCGGGGACAGATTAATCAGCCCCAGCATTTT
TRBV29-1	.	.	TRBJ2-7	CSVEGDGVYEQYF	TGCAGCGTTGAAGGTGACGGAGTGTACGAGCAGTACTTC
TRBV4-1	.	TRBD2	TRBJ2-1	CASSQPTSGSNEQFF	TGCGCCAGCAGCCAACCCACTAGCGGGAGCAATGAGCAGTTCTTC
TRBV9	.	.	TRBJ2-7	CASNPEGGRFDEQYF	TGTGCCAGCAACCCTGAGGGGGGGCGGTTCGACGAGCAGTACTTC
TRBV9	few	.	TRBJ1-2	CASSERSNYGYTF	TGTGCCAGCAGCGAAAGGAGTAACTATGGCTACACCTTC
TRBV7-8	.	TRBD2	TRBJ2-5	CASSLTLAGSGTQYF	TGTGCCAGCAGCCTTACCTTAGCGGGGTCCGGGACCCAGTACTTC
TRBV29-1	.	.	TRBJ2-3	CSVESGWDTQYF	TGCAGCGTTGAGTCAGGATGGGATACGCAGTATTTT
TRBV7-3	.	TRBD2	TRBJ2-2	CASTNPGGRPGELFF	TGTGCCAGCACCAACCCGGGGGGGCGCCCCGGGGAGCTGTTTTTT
TRBV18	.	TRBD1	TRBJ1-5	CASSQNLDGTDDQPQHF	TGTGCCAGCTCACAGAACCTAGACGGGACAGATGATCAGCCCCAGCATTTT
TRBV19	.	TRBD1	TRBJ2-7	CASSPRPGQGSFEQYF	TGTGCCAGTAGTCCAAGACCGGGACAGGGAAGCTTCGAGCAGTACTTC
TRBV30	.	.	TRBJ2-3	CAWRFRASTDTQYF	TGTGCCTGGAGGTTCCGAGCTAGCACAGATACGCAGTATTTT
TRBV15	.	.	TRBJ2-1	CATSRAHGGGFTGNEQFF	TGTGCCACCAGCAGAGCCCATGGCGGGGGCTTTACAGGCAATGAGCAGTTCTTC
TRBV6-2/TRBV6-3	.	TRBD1	TRBJ1-1	CASSGQVVAFF	TGTGCCAGCAGCGGACAGGTCGTAGCTTTCTTT
TRBV28	.	TRBD1	TRBJ2-7	CASSWDRDFYEQYF	TGTGCCAGCAGTTGGGACAGGGATTTCTACGAGCAGTACTTC
TRBV25-1	.	TRBD2	TRBJ2-7	CASSESRRGRSNEQYF	TGTGCCAGCAGTGAATCGCGACGCGGGAGGAGTAACGAGCAGTACTTC
TRBV7-9	.	.	TRBJ2-3	CASSLGVSGQDF	TGTGCCAGCAGCTTAGGGGTGTCAGGCCAGGATTTT
TRBV18	.	TRBD2	TRBJ2-3	CASSSNSGKSTDTQYF	TGTGCCAGCTCATCCAATAGCGGGAAGAGCACAGATACGCAGTATTTT
TRBV6-2/TRBV6-3	.	.	TRBJ2-4	CASSYGAAMIAKNIQYF	TGTGCCAGCAGTTATGGGGCGGCGATGATAGCCAAAAACATTCAGTACTTC
TRBV9	.	.	TRBJ1-1	CASSVAGNTEAFF	TGTGCCAGCAGCGTAGCAGGGAACACTGAAGCTTTCTTT
TRBV27	.	.	TRBJ1-4	CASSRTATNEKLFF	TGTGCCAGCAGTAGGACAGCAACTAATGAAAAACTGTTTTTT
TRBV14	.	TRBD1	TRBJ2-7	CASSLPVNPGTGLSYEQYF	TGTGCCAGCAGCCTCCCCGTTAATCCGGGGACAGGGCTCTCCTACGAGCAGTACTTC
TRBV7-9	.	TRBD1	TRBJ2-2	CASSPRRTGVGRELFF	TGTGCCAGCAGCCCCCGAAGGACAGGGGTCGGTCGGGAGCTGTTTTTT
TRBV6-5	.	.	TRBJ2-7	CASTFRQGGNYEQYF	TGTGCCAGCACCTTCAGACAGGGAGGCAACTACGAGCAGTACTTC
TRBV6-5	.	TRBD2	TRBJ2-7	CASSSRAGGRFLEQYF	TGTGCCAGCAGTTCCAGGGCGGGCGGGAGGTTTCTCGAGCAGTACTTC
TRBV28	.	.	TRBJ1-4	CASAPSPDSATNEKLFF	TGTGCCAGCGCCCCCTCACCCGACAGCGCAACTAATGAAAAACTGTTTTTT
TRBV6-5	once	.	TRBJ1-3	CASSYSSDTFGNTIYF	TGTGCCAGCAGTTACTCGAGCGATACCTTTGGAAACACCATATATTTT
TRBV5-1	.	TRBD1	TRBJ2-2	CASSLTPGQGTAGELFF	TGCGCCAGCAGCTTGACTCCGGGACAGGGAACCGCCGGGGAGCTGTTTTTT
TRBV6-5	.	.	TRBJ1-2	CASSRTTREDGYTF	TGTGCCAGCAGTCGGACAACAAGGGAGGATGGCTACACCTTC
TRBV7-3	.	.	TRBJ2-5	CASSLYGGQETQYF	TGTGCCAGCAGCTTATACGGGGGACAAGAGACCCAGTACTTC